One and the same sample provided the 7 T cell receptor beta chains below, sequenced in a study of T cell repertoires in cytomegalovirus infection. These receptors' antigens are unknown. TCRdb redid the calling of the reads with MiXCR, one entry per CDR3 protein. Of about 150,000 distinct CDR3 sequences listed, around 32% are singletons. Here the sequenced sample was CD8+ T cells from cultured PBMCs, taken from culture after CMV antigen stimulation. The receptors stem from a human donor in good health (CMV status not recorded). Some clones in this sample may be carry-over from other donors' samples.

V usage is TRBV20-1 and J usage is TRBJ2-3; possible D gene TRBD2, 5 bases. CDR1 is DFQATT and CDR2 is SNEGSKA in the germline V gene (reference sequence). The CDR3 is 13 residues long. V was trimmed by 4 bases and J by 8 bases, leaving 16 bases between them. CDR3 bases: TGCAGTGCTAATCAGTTGGGGAGAGTTACGCAGTATTTT. It translates to CSANQLGRVTQYF.

This clonotype was recorded a few times. The rearrangement joins TRBV7-3 to TRBJ2-7; D not certain. Per the germline V gene, CDR1 is SGHTA and CDR2 is FQGTGA. The V gene lost 4 bases and the J gene lost 3 bases, with 10 bases spanning the gap. The CDR3 has 13 residues. This CDR3 is CASSSTVGYEQYF. The CDR3 bases are TGTGCCAGCAGCTCCACCGTCGGCTACGAGCAGTACTTC.

This clonotype has ten or more counts. The J gene is TRBJ2-1, the V gene TRBV5-4, with 7 bases fitting TRBD1. The CDR3 spans 15 residues. From germline, CDR1 is SGHNT and CDR2 YYREEE (reference sequence). J gave up 2 bases and V 4 bases, and 6 bases lay outside the gene matches. The CDR3 nucleotides read TGTGCCAGCAGCCGACAGGGAGAGACCTACAATGAGCAGTTCTTC. Encoded protein: CASSRQGETYNEQFF.

This clonotype was counted between two and nine times. Written as DNA, the CDR3 is TGTGCCAGCAGCTTAAACAGTCCCGTGTTTGGCTACACCTTC. This translates into CASSLNSPVFGYTF. The chain links TRBV7-9 to TRBJ1-2; D unclear. The CDR3 contains 14 residues. With 2 bases removed from V and 7 bases from J, the gap between germline ends came to 14 bases. From germline, CDR1 is SEHNR and CDR2 FQNEAQ (reference sequence).

This clonotype has a handful of counts. The rearrangement links TRBV18 to TRBJ2-6; D gene ambiguous. This CDR3 contains 15 residues. The V gene lost 2 bases and the J gene lost 0 bases, with 5 bases spanning the gap. Germline lookup yields CDR1 KGHSH and CDR2 LQKENI. CDR3 DNA sequence: TGTGCCAGCTCACCAGATCCCTCTGGGGCCAACGTCCTGACTTTC. This sequence encodes CASSPDPSGANVLTF.

The table lists this clonotype with many counts. V and J are TRBV24-1 and TRBJ2-7, with TRBD1 identical over 8 bases. Germline V lookup: CDR1 KGHDR, CDR2 SFDVKD. The CDR3 loop spans 15 amino acids. Losses at the gene ends were 4 bases for V and 3 bases for J; bases not matched to a gene: 7. This CDR3 reads CATSDTKDRDYEQYF. The DNA for the CDR3 is TGTGCCACCAGTGACACTAAGGACAGGGACTACGAGCAGTACTTC.

The chain uses TRBV4-1 and TRBJ1-2; 8 nucleotides line up with TRBD1. The CDR3 is 15 residues long. Trimming cost V 2 bases and J 6 bases; bases outside gene matches: 8. Per the germline V gene, CDR1 is MGHRA and CDR2 is YSYEKL. The CDR3 sequence is CASSQPGTGRDGYTF. The CDR3 DNA sequence: TGCGCCAGCAGCCAACCTGGGACAGGCCGAGATGGCTACACCTTC.